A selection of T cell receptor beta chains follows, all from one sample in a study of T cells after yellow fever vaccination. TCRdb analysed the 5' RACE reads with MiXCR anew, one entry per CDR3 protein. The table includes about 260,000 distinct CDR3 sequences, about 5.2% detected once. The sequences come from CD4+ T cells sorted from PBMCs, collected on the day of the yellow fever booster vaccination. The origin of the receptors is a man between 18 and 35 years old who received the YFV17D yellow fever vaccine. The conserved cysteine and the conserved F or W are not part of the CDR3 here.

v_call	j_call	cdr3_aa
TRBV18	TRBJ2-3	ASLRTDTQY
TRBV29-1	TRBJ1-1	SVEIQGGNTEAF
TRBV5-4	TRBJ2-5	ASSSPDPKTQY
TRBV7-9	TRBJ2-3	ASSLGLAGGLRAQY
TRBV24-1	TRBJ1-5	ATSEQASQPQH
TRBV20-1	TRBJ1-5	SARSGNQPQH
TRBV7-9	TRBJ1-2	ASSHGQGDGYT
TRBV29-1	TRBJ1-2	SVAGRLTYGYT
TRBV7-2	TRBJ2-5	ASSLSPGETQY
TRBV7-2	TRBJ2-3	ASSQARYLGTDTQY
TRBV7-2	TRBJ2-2	ASSPFPRGNTGELF
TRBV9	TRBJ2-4	ASSVAPSLAKNIQY
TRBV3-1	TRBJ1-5	ASSPPGGQPQH
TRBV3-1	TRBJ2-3	ASSLRGQGSHTDTQY
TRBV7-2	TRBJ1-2	ASSLEYGLGGYT
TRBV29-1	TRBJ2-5	SVEAAVQETQY
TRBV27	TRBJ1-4	ASSFTSGGYEKLF
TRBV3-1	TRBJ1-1	ASSQARTGAF
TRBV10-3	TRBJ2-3	AMGGLSTDTQY
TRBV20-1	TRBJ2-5	SYHPQETQY
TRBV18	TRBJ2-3	ASSVSFTDTQY
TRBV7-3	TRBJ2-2	ASSLEPPGELF
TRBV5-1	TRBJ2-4	ASSLADYGNIQY
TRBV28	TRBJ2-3	ASSAGGARPDTQY
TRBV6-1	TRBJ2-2	ASRGVNLDTGELF
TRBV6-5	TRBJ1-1	ASSSVGTEAF
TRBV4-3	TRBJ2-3	ASSQRPIDTQY
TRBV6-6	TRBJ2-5	ASSYAGGQETQY
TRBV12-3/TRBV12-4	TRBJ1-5	ASSPGVAGNQPQH
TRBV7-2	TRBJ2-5	ASSLDWQETQY
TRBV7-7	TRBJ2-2	ASSLNRGAGELF
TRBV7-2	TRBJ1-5	ASSPGPTNQPQH
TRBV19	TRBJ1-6	ASADIGGSPLH
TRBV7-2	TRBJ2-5	ASSLRVNQETQY
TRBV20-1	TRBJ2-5	SARDTGLEETQY
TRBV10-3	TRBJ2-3	AIRERLQSSTDTQY
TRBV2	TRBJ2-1	ANSGGTGNNEQF
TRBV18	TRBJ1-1	ASSPEESLNTEAF
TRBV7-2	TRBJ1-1	ASSFQGQSSEAF
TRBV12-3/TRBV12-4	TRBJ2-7	ASSLYETSYEQY
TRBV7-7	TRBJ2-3	ASSLQGAPTDTQY
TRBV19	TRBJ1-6	ASSMRWDRGSSPLH
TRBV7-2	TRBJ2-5	ASSLRVYQETQY
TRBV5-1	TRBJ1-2	ASSNTGAPEGYGYT
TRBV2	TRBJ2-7	ASSTGIAYEQY
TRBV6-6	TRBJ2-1	ASSYRNARGPMSNEQF
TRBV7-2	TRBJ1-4	ASSLQGLDEKLF
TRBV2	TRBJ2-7	ASSVQLRAEQY